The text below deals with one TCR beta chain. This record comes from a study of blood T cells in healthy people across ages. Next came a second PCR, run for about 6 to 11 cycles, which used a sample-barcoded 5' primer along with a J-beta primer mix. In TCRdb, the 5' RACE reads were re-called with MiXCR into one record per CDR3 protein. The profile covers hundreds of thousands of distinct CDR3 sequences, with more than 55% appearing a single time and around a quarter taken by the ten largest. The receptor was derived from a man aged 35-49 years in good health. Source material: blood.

CDR3 in DNA: TGTGCCAGTACCGCCACCTGGGTTTCTGGCTACACCTTC. This sequence encodes CASTATWVSGYTF. V usage is TRBV19 and J usage is TRBJ1-2, with no clear D. Germline V gene sequence: CDR1 LNHDA, CDR2 SQIVND (reference sequence). This CDR3 contains 13 residues. Trimming removed 7 bases from V and 7 bases from J, with 16 bases in between.